The present entry profiles one T cell receptor (beta chain) with its context. Source study methods: By means of reference gene primer amplification, nucleated cell counts were estimated. Assay used: immunoSEQ multiplex PCR; TCRdb lists only in-frame clones, some missing. D and trimming were read from the DNA, whereas the V and J calls and clone size are those reported in that table. The data contain under 150,000 clones, 79% of them seen just once; the ten biggest clones take up approximately 4.2%. The record originates from a study of blood T cell repertoires in COVID-19. Overall study: Sites in the United States, Italy and Spain provided acute and convalescent COVID-19 samples.

This CDR3 comprises 14 residues. Trimming took off 4 bases at V and 3 bases at J, with 10 bases between the two ends. Germline V CDR1 and CDR2: LGHDT, YNNKEL (reference sequence). This TCR was sampled from a woman of 80 years or more with acute or convalescent COVID-19. Sequenced input: peripheral blood. V and J are TRBV3-1 (or the pseudogene TRBV3-2) and TRBJ1-5; D is possibly TRBD1 (6 bases). CDR3 coding DNA: TGTGCCAGCAGCCTGGGGGCGTTCAATCAGCCCCAGCATTTT. Residues: CASSLGAFNQPQHF.